These T cell receptor beta chains were read from a single sample in a study of T cells in Graves' hyperthyroidism and ophthalmopathy. TCRdb recomputed calls from the multiplex PCR reads with MiXCR, one row per CDR3 protein. This sample has 540,000 or so distinct CDR3 sequences, with less than 20% found just once. The source material was blood. Receptors originate from a woman under 40 with Graves' hyperthyroidism. Both conserved end residues are part of each CDR3. A D gene is named only where the DNA matches it firmly. Some rows have no size entry. The others give once, few or many, or a class for an expanded clone.

TRBJ1-2 few TRBV9 TRBD1 17 TGTGCCAGCAGCCTAACATCCACCGGGACAGGGAACTATGGCTACACCTTC CASSLTSTGTGNYGYTF
TRBJ1-4 - TRBV20-1 - 13 TGCAGTGCTAGGGATAGGACTAATGAAAAACTGTTTTTT CSARDRTNEKLFF
TRBJ2-7 - TRBV6-2/TRBV6-3 TRBD2 15 TGTGCCAGCAGTCGGGCGGGAGCCCAGATCTACGAGCAGTACTTC CASSRAGAQIYEQYF
TRBJ2-3 many TRBV7-3 TRBD2 15 TGTGCCAGCAGCATGCAACTAGCGGCCACAGATACGCAGTATTTT CASSMQLAATDTQYF
TRBJ1-6 few TRBV7-9 - 9 TGTGCCAACAGTGGTCCCCTCCACTTT CANSGPLHF
TRBJ2-3 many TRBV6-2/TRBV6-3 - 15 TGTGCCAGCAGTTACGTCGGGATGAGCACAGATACGCAGTATTTT CASSYVGMSTDTQYF
TRBJ2-1 many TRBV5-6 TRBD2 14 TGTGCCAGCAGCTTGTGGCTAGCGGGAATCGTGCAGTTCTTC CASSLWLAGIVQFF
TRBJ2-7 many TRBV27 TRBD2 15 TGTGCCAGCAGTTCCTCGGGGACTAGGCGGTTGGAGCAGTACTTC CASSSSGTRRLEQYF
TRBJ2-3 many TRBV7-9 - 16 TGTGCCAGCAGCGCTAGACAGGTTAGGACGTCGGATACGCAGTATTTT CASSARQVRTSDTQYF
TRBJ2-5 few TRBV4-3 - 15 TGCGCCAGCAGCCAAGACCTGCGGGGACGAGAGACCCAGTACTTC CASSQDLRGRETQYF
TRBJ1-6 few TRBV7-9 TRBD1 16 TGTGCCAGCAGCTTATCGGACAGGGCCAGGGGTTCACCCCTCCACTTT CASSLSDRARGSPLHF
TRBJ2-6 many TRBV7-3 - 14 TGTGCCAGCAAAAGGGGCTCTGGGGCCAACGTCCTGACTTTC CASKRGSGANVLTF
TRBJ2-3 many TRBV27 - 11 TGTGCCAGCAGTTGGGGGGATACGCAGTATTTT CASSWGDTQYF
TRBJ2-7 many TRBV18 - 14 TGTGCCAGCTCACCAGGGGTCGGGCACTACGAGCAGTACTTC CASSPGVGHYEQYF
TRBJ2-1 many TRBV11-2 - 13 TGTGCCAGCAGAGGACAGATTATCCATGAGCAGTTCTTC CASRGQIIHEQFF
TRBJ2-6 many TRBV2 - 15 TGTGCCAGCACTGGACGGTTCTCTGGGGCCAACGTCCTGACTTTC CASTGRFSGANVLTF
TRBJ1-2 many TRBV5-8 - 13 TGTGCCAGCAGCTTAAGTTCAGGGAATGGCTACACCTTC CASSLSSGNGYTF
TRBJ1-1 many TRBV27 TRBD1 16 TGTGCCAGCAGTCCCCCGGGACAGGGGGTGAGGACTGAAGCTTTCTTT CASSPPGQGVRTEAFF
TRBJ1-1 few TRBV7-9 - 15 TGTGCCAGCAGCCTAAACGGTGGGGGGAACACTGAAGCTTTCTTT CASSLNGGGNTEAFF
TRBJ2-4 - TRBV4-1 - 17 TGCGCCAGCAGCCAAGATCGGGCGGCAGTAGCCAAAAACATTCAGTACTTC CASSQDRAAVAKNIQYF
TRBJ1-6 many TRBV2 - 13 TGTGCCGGGGTGTTGGATGTAGGTTCACCCCTCCACTTT CAGVLDVGSPLHF
TRBJ2-4 - TRBV5-7 - 15 TGTGCCAGCCGGGTGGTATCACTAGCCAAAAACATTCAGTACTTC CASRVVSLAKNIQYF
TRBJ1-2 - TRBV7-6 - 14 TGTGCCAGCAGCCCCGTTTTGTCCGAGGGAAGCTACACCTTC CASSPVLSEGSYTF
TRBJ1-5 - TRBV15 TRBD1 17 TGTGCCACCAGCAGAGATGTCCAGGGGGTGAGCAATCAGCCCCAGCATTTT CATSRDVQGVSNQPQHF
TRBJ1-3 few TRBV7-9 - 14 TGTGCCAGCAGCTTACGGGGGCTTGGAAACACCATATATTTT CASSLRGLGNTIYF
TRBJ2-3 many TRBV29-1 - 15 TGCAGCGTTGAAATGGTACCCGACCCCACAGATACGCAGTATTTT CSVEMVPDPTDTQYF
TRBJ2-7 many TRBV6-1 - 13 TGTGCCAGCAGTCAGACTCTCGACTACGAGCAGTACTTC CASSQTLDYEQYF
TRBJ2-3 - TRBV10-3 TRBD2 16 TGTGCCACGGCGGCAGGCGGGAGGTTCAGCCGAGATACGCAGTATTTT CATAAGGRFSRDTQYF
TRBJ1-1 many TRBV12-3/TRBV12-4 - 15 TGTGCCAGCAGCCCTAAGCCCCACCAATACACTGAAGCTTTCTTT CASSPKPHQYTEAFF
TRBJ2-7 many TRBV7-9 TRBD1 15 TGTGCCAGCAGCGCCGTCGGGACAGGCGTCCACGAGCAGTACTTC CASSAVGTGVHEQYF
TRBJ1-6 many TRBV5-1 TRBD1 16 TGCGCCAGCAGCTGGACCGGACAGGGTATTGATTCACCCCTCCACTTT CASSWTGQGIDSPLHF